These 12 T cell receptor beta chains share one sample of origin, sequenced in a study of identical twins. TCRdb reprocessed the 5' RACE reads with MiXCR, giving one entry per CDR3 protein. The sample has about 720,000 distinct CDR3 sequences, about 20% seen once. The sample also formed part of further work on T cells expressing NK-cell markers.

Sequencing used PBMCs. The source of these receptors is a woman between 18 and 29 years old in good health.

This clonotype turned up a few times. CDR3 protein: CASRDTGLSYNEQFF. In nucleotides, the CDR3 is TGCGCCAGCAGAGATACGGGACTCTCCTACAATGAGCAGTTCTTC. The V and J genes are TRBV5-1 and TRBJ2-1, with D possibly being TRBD2 (6 bases). The germline V gene has CDR1 SGHRS and CDR2 YFSETQ. This CDR3 has 15 amino acids. Trimming removed 5 bases at V and 0 bases at J, with 12 bases between.

This clonotype was counted a few times. This chain connects TRBV5-1 to TRBJ2-5, with no clear D. Trimming left V 0 bases short and J 4 bases short, with 7 bases between. This CDR3 contains 13 residues. Germline V CDR1 and CDR2: SGHRS, YFSETQ. The CDR3 loop reads CASSLGLIETQYF. The CDR3 nucleotides read TGCGCCAGCAGCTTGGGACTTATAGAGACCCAGTACTTC. Full variable domain (remainder filled in from reference TRBV5-1 and TRBJ2-5): KAGVTQTPRYLIKTRGQQVTLSCSPISGHRSVSWYQQTPGQGLQFLFEYFSETQRNKGNFPGRFSGRQFSNSRSEMNVSTLELGDSALYLCASSLGLIETQYFGPGTRLLVL.

In its sample, this clonotype was seen a few times. The chain joins TRBV15 to TRBJ1-5; possible D gene TRBD1, 6 bases. This CDR3 spans 15 amino acids. From germline, CDR1 is LNHNV and CDR2 YYDKDF (reference sequence). The ends were cut back, 0 bases at V and 4 bases at J, with 10 bases in the middle. CDR3 amino acids: CATSRDQGSNQPQHF. In DNA form, the CDR3 reads TGTGCCACCAGCAGAGATCAGGGGTCTAATCAGCCCCAGCATTTT.

This clonotype was detected ten times or more. The chain carries TRBV2 and TRBJ1-1; D is unclear. This CDR3 spans 12 amino acids. Germline V CDR1 and CDR2: SNHLY, FYNNEI. V lost 6 bases, J lost 7 bases, and 12 bases lay in between. The CDR3 protein is CASRGMDREAFF. In nucleotides, the CDR3 is TGTGCCAGCAGGGGGATGGACCGTGAAGCTTTCTTT. The whole variable domain, filled in from reference TRBV2 and TRBJ1-1, reads EPEVTQTPSHQVTQMGQEVILRCVPISNHLYFYWYRQILGQKVEFLVSFYNNEISEKSEIFDDQFSVERPDGSNFTLKIRSTKLEDSAMYFCASRGMDREAFFGQGTRLTVV.

With respect to this clonotype: Compared with germline, one end of the junction differs, possibly owing to a read error. The V call is TRBV12-3 or TRBV12-4, the J call TRBJ2-7; 7 bases fit TRBD2. The CDR3 has 15 amino acids. The CDR3 DNA follows: TGTGCCAGCAGTTTTGGCGGGAGCGGAGCCTACGAGCGGTACTTC. Translating gives CASSFGGSGAYERYF.

This rearrangement joins TRBV6-1 to TRBJ1-3; D unresolved. The CDR3 contains 14 residues. CDR1 MNHNS and CDR2 SASEGT come from the germline V gene. The germline V and J ends were trimmed by 8 bases and 0 bases, with 11 bases remaining between them. CDR3 residues: CASALADSGNTIYF. The CDR3 nucleotides read TGTGCCAGCGCCCTAGCAGACTCTGGAAACACCATATATTTT.

The chain employs TRBV6-2 or TRBV6-3 and TRBJ2-7, with no clear D. Germline values: CDR1 MNHEY, CDR2 SVGEGT. The CDR3 spans 14 residues. The V gene lost 2 bases and the J gene lost 2 bases, with 10 bases spanning the gap. CDR3 protein: CASSYGSPPYEQYF. The CDR3 coding sequence is TGTGCCAGCAGTTACGGTTCGCCCCCCTACGAGCAGTACTTC.

V and J are TRBV4-1 and TRBJ1-1; D is perhaps TRBD1 (5 bases). The CDR3 runs to 15 residues. Germline CDR1 MGHRA, CDR2 YSYEKL. Trimming removed 1 base at V and 7 bases at J, with 16 bases between. This CDR3 is CASSQVNSNRREAFF. For the CDR3, the DNA is TGCGCCAGCAGCCAAGTAAACAGCAACAGGCGTGAAGCTTTCTTT.

This clonotype was detected a few times. The gene calls are TRBV5-8 and TRBJ2-1; D remains ambiguous. Germline CDR1 is SGHTS and CDR2 is YDEGEE. Trimming left V 1 base short and J 4 bases short, with 3 bases between. The CDR3 runs 12 residues. CDR3 sequence (DNA): TGTGCCAGCAGCTTGTGGTACAATGAGCAGTTCTTC. Translating it yields CASSLWYNEQFF.

V usage is TRBV4-2 and J usage is TRBJ2-4; the match to TRBD1 covers 9 bases. The germline gives CDR1 LGHNA, CDR2 YNFKEQ. V lost 5 bases, J lost 4 bases, and 6 bases stayed unmatched. There are 15 residues in the CDR3. In DNA, the CDR3 is TGTGCCAGCAGCTTCCGGGACAGGGAGAAAAACATTCAGTACTTC. Translation gives CASSFRDREKNIQYF.

This chain uses TRBV15 with TRBJ1-4, with 7 bases matching TRBD1. CDR1 is LNHNV and CDR2 is YYDKDF in the germline V gene (reference sequence). The V gene end was trimmed by 5 bases and the J gene end by 12 bases; junction bases not matched to a gene: 9. This CDR3 contains 13 residues. The CDR3 bases are TGTGCCACCAGCCTGGACAGGAAGTCTGAACTGTTTTTT. It specifies CATSLDRKSELFF.

This clonotype turned up a few times. This rearrangement joins TRBV3-1 to TRBJ2-3; 8 bases line up with TRBD1. Germline loops: CDR1 LGHDT, CDR2 YNNKEL (reference sequence). With 1 base clipped from V and 6 bases from J, the junction kept 6 bases outside the gene matches. The CDR3 has 15 amino acids. In DNA, the CDR3 is TGTGCCAGCAGCCAAGTCCAGGGGGCGGCCGATACGCAGTATTTT. Residues: CASSQVQGAADTQYF.